This section outlines one T cell receptor beta chain sequence together with its context. This entry belongs to a study of blood T cell repertoires in COVID-19. Study-level background: Sources were T cells, B-cell-depleted T cells, or PBMCs; the material itself was cDNA or gDNA.

Authors' data handling: Estimation of nucleated cell counts was performed using reference gene primer amplification. TCRdb keeps only in-frame clones here, not all; method: immunoSEQ multiplex PCR. V, J and clone size are those of that table, while D and trimming were read from the DNA. This table has over 150,000 clones, approximately 86% appearing once. The V gene's germline CDR1 is MRHNA and CDR2 SNTAGT. The CDR3 spans 14 residues. The V and J ends lost 4 bases and 1 base respectively, with 7 bases between them. The sequencing sample was made of peripheral blood. The receptor was derived from a man aged 55-75 years with COVID-19, enrolled during active disease. V and J are TRBV6-4 and TRBJ2-2; D perhaps matches TRBD1 (6 bases). As DNA, the CDR3 is TGTGCCAGCAGTGGACAGGAGAACACCGGGGAGCTGTTTTTT. Translated: CASSGQENTGELFF.